This TCR beta chain was sequenced for a study of control samples from healthy donors and cancer patients. Per germline, CDR1 SNHLY and CDR2 FYNNEI. Trimming at V came to 8 bases and at J to 5 bases, leaving 6 bases not matched to a gene. The CDR3 length is 12 residues. Assay used: immunoSEQ multiplex PCR; TCRdb lists only in-frame clones, some missing. The sample contains over 10,000 clones, about four fifths of which appear only once. The chain uses TRBV2 and TRBJ2-7; TRBD1 matches at 7 bases. This clonotype was obtained from a male donor with melanoma. The source material was formalin-fixed, paraffin-embedded tissue. Here the CDR3 reads CASWSTGNEQYF. The CDR3 DNA reads TGTGCCAGCTGGTCGACAGGGAACGAGCAGTACTTC.